The rows below give T cell receptor beta chains drawn from one sample of a study of T-cell memory formation after mild COVID-19. TCRdb reprocessed the 5' RACE reads with MiXCR, giving one entry per CDR3 protein. The table has fewer than 650,000 distinct CDR3 sequences, about 20% seen once. The sample comprised PBMCs or a T cell subset sorted from them (not recorded which). These receptors were taken from an adult woman who had mild COVID-19 (a few samples of this study predate the infection). Cell type and time point are not known. CDR3s include the opening cysteine and the closing phenylalanine or tryptophan. The D gene is left open where the match is weak. Some rows have no size entry. The others give once, few or many, or a class for an expanded clone.

CDR3 protein,CDR3 DNA,V gene,clone size,J gene,D gene
CSARQLYSNQPQHF,TGCAGTGCCAGACAGCTTTATAGCAATCAGCCCCAGCATTTT,TRBV20-1,once,TRBJ1-5,-
CASSLPDSTGNQPQHF,TGTGCCAGCAGCTTACCGGACAGTACTGGCAATCAGCCCCAGCATTTT,TRBV7-9,few,TRBJ1-5,-
CASSLAGGNTDTQYF,TGTGCCAGCAGCTTAGCGGGAGGGAACACAGATACGCAGTATTTT,TRBV7-8,few,TRBJ2-3,TRBD2
CASSADRGYTF,TGCGCCAGCAGCGCGGACAGGGGCTACACCTTC,TRBV5-1,few,TRBJ1-2,TRBD1
CASAEGTEAFF,TGTGCCAGTGCTGAGGGCACTGAAGCTTTCTTT,TRBV27,-,TRBJ1-1,-
CASSQVGQGTDTQYF,TGCGCCAGCAGCCAAGTGGGACAGGGAACAGATACGCAGTATTTT,TRBV4-3,-,TRBJ2-3,TRBD1
CSVEGGGTLNYGYTF,TGCAGCGTTGAAGGGGGGGGAACCCTCAACTATGGCTACACCTTC,TRBV29-1,few,TRBJ1-2,-
CASSLVPGTTYEQYF,TGCGCCAGCAGCTTGGTTCCAGGGACTACCTACGAGCAGTACTTC,TRBV5-1,-,TRBJ2-7,TRBD2
CASRLTGGINTGELFF,TGTGCCAGCAGACTGACGGGAGGGATTAACACCGGGGAGCTGTTTTTT,TRBV6-2/TRBV6-3,-,TRBJ2-2,TRBD2
CASSYIGPQLETQYF,TGTGCCAGCAGTTACATAGGGCCTCAATTGGAGACCCAGTACTTC,TRBV6-2/TRBV6-3,few,TRBJ2-5,-